Listed here are 15 T cell receptor beta chains from one sample, sequenced in a study of response to subunit inactivated influenza vaccine. TCRdb recomputed calls from the RT-PCR reads with MiXCR, one row per CDR3 protein. The sample lists about 570,000 distinct CDR3 sequences, around 11% occurring once. In addition, the sample was reused for a study of T cells expressing NK-cell markers. From that second work: Making the TCR beta cDNA relied on 5'RACE template switching with UMIs.

This material consisted of PBMCs from blood, taken on the day of vaccination. These receptors were collected from a man aged 50-60 years who received an inactivated influenza vaccine.

This clonotype was seen ten or more times. The chain recombines TRBV6-5 with TRBJ2-3; no reliable D call. The germline V and J ends were trimmed by 2 bases and 0 bases, with 9 bases remaining between them. Germline-derived CDR1 and CDR2 are MNHEY and SVGAGI. The CDR3 consists of 15 residues. The CDR3 is CASSYQKGSTDTQYF. For the CDR3, the DNA is TGTGCCAGCAGTTACCAGAAGGGTAGCACAGATACGCAGTATTTT.

The chain uses TRBV28 and TRBJ2-7; D may be TRBD1 (7 bases). This CDR3 spans 17 amino acids. CDR1 and CDR2 (germline): MDHEN, SYDVKM. V was cut by 3 bases and J by 0 bases, with 18 bases left in between. In nucleotides, the CDR3 is TGTGCCAGCAGTTTGGGACTGACAGGGTTCCCCTCCTACGAGCAGTACTTC. It yields the protein CASSLGLTGFPSYEQYF.

This clonotype has a count of ten or more. The chain uses TRBV3-1 and TRBJ2-1; TRBD1 matches 10 bases. Trimming removed 1 base from V and 6 bases from J; junction bases left unmatched: 3. This CDR3 has 15 residues. In germline, CDR1 is LGHDT, CDR2 YNNKEL (reference sequence). This CDR3 is CASSQGTGGFNEQFF. In DNA, the CDR3 is TGTGCCAGCAGCCAAGGGACAGGGGGTTTCAATGAGCAGTTCTTC.

The rearrangement links TRBV20-1 to TRBJ2-3, with 13 positions matching TRBD2. Germline lookup yields CDR1 DFQATT and CDR2 SNEGSKA (reference sequence). CDR3 size: 14 residues. The trim removed 3 bases at V and 3 bases at J, leaving 0 bases unmatched. The CDR3 DNA sequence: TGCAGTGCTAGGACTAGCGGGAGGACAGATACGCAGTATTTT. Translating gives CSARTSGRTDTQYF.

The V call is TRBV6-2 or TRBV6-3, the J call TRBJ1-1; D not resolved. Trimming cost V 2 bases and J 4 bases, with 8 bases left between them. The CDR3 covers 13 residues. The germline gives CDR1 MNHEY, CDR2 SVGEGT. The CDR3 DNA is TGTGCCAGCAGTTACCTGGGAGGCACTGAAGCTTTCTTT. Translation: CASSYLGGTEAFF.

The V call is TRBV11-2, the J call TRBJ2-5, with 10 bases fitting TRBD1. Germline lookup yields CDR1 SGHAT and CDR2 FQNNGV. The CDR3 length is 16 residues. Trimming at V came to 5 bases and at J to 2 bases, leaving 8 bases not matched to a gene. Here the CDR3 reads CASSTSGTGVQETQYF. The CDR3 DNA is TGTGCCAGCAGCACGTCCGGGACAGGGGTTCAAGAGACCCAGTACTTC.

The J gene is TRBJ2-3, the V gene TRBV19; 8 bases line up with TRBD2. The CDR3 is 14 residues long. The trim removed 9 bases at V and 1 base at J, leaving 6 bases unmatched. Germline V gene sequence: CDR1 LNHDA, CDR2 SQIVND (reference sequence). The chain's CDR3 is CASISGGRTDTQYF. In nucleotides, the CDR3 is TGTGCCAGCATAAGCGGGGGACGCACAGATACGCAGTATTTT. The full variable domain, in which reference TRBV19 and TRBJ2-3 provide the parts outside the CDR3, is DGGITQSPKYLFRKEGQNVTLSCEQNLNHDAMYWYRQDPGQGLRLIYYSQIVNDFQKGDIAEGYSVSREKKESFPLTVTSAQKNPTAFYLCASISGGRTDTQYFGPGTRLTVL.

The sample holds a few counts of this clonotype. CDR3: CASSTRPSSNYGYTF. CDR3 in DNA: TGTGCCAGCAGCACGCGACCGTCCTCTAACTATGGCTACACCTTC. The chain combines TRBV11-2 with TRBJ1-2; D gene ambiguous. CDR1 and CDR2 from the germline V gene are SGHAT and FQNNGV. The CDR3 runs 15 residues. Trimming stripped 5 bases from V and 0 bases from J, with 13 bases between.

The rearrangement uses TRBV12-3 or TRBV12-4 and TRBJ1-5, with a possible D match to TRBD1 (6 bases). This CDR3 region has 17 residues. V was pared by 4 bases and J by 3 bases, with 19 bases between. The CDR3 DNA is TGTGCCAGCAGTTCCCAGAATACAGGGAGGTCCAATCAGCCCCAGCATTTT. It specifies CASSSQNTGRSNQPQHF.

The chain joins TRBV20-1 to TRBJ2-3, with TRBD1 as a possible D gene (6 bases). CDR3 length: 14 residues. The V and J ends lost 5 bases and 4 bases respectively, with 16 bases between them. Germline V lookup: CDR1 DFQATT, CDR2 SNEGSKA (reference sequence). CDR3 sequence: CSASRTGGADTQYF. CDR3 DNA sequence: TGCAGTGCTTCCCGGACTGGGGGCGCAGATACGCAGTATTTT.

In its sample, this clonotype was seen many times. The rearrangement joins TRBV29-1 to TRBJ1-1; D is ambiguous. The CDR3 totals 15 residues. Per the germline V gene, CDR1 is SQVTM and CDR2 is ANQGSEA. V lost 4 bases, J lost 5 bases, and 20 bases lay in between. The CDR3, as DNA: TGCAGCGTTGTCCGGCCGATGGGGTATCGGACTGAAGCTTTCTTT. Protein: CSVVRPMGYRTEAFF.

This chain joins TRBV11-2 and TRBJ2-6; D unresolved. Germline V lookup: CDR1 SGHAT, CDR2 FQNNGV. Deletions cut 8 bases from V and 2 bases from J, with 7 bases between. This CDR3 has 13 amino acids. The CDR3: CASSVTGANVLTF. The CDR3 DNA is TGTGCCAGCTCGGTGACTGGGGCCAACGTCCTGACTTTC.

This clonotype was counted at least ten times. The CDR3 bases are TGTGCCAGCAGCCGACTAGCGGGAGTATACGAGCAGTACTTC. It translates to CASSRLAGVYEQYF. This rearrangement joins TRBV7-9 to TRBJ2-7; 12 positions match TRBD2. V was pared by 5 bases and J by 4 bases, with 3 bases of the junction left unmatched. The germline V gene encodes CDR1 SEHNR and CDR2 FQNEAQ (reference sequence). This CDR3 comprises 14 residues.

The chain carries TRBV6-2 or TRBV6-3 and TRBJ2-1, with 7 bases matching TRBD2. Per germline, CDR1 MNHEY and CDR2 SVGEGT. The CDR3 consists of 14 residues. V shed 4 bases, J shed 6 bases, and the junction held 6 bases outside the gene matches. The CDR3 region has the DNA TGTGCCAGCAGTTGGACTAGTCACTTCAATGAGCAGTTCTTC. It yields the protein CASSWTSHFNEQFF.

The chain recombines TRBV20-1 with TRBJ1-1; weak D call: TRBD1 (5 bases). With 6 bases removed from V and 3 bases from J, the gap between germline ends came to 17 bases. The CDR3 is 14 amino acids. Looked up from germline, CDR1 is DFQATT and CDR2 is SNEGSKA (reference sequence). In DNA, the CDR3 is TGCAGTGCCCACCTGGGTGACAGCCACACTGAAGCTTTCTTT. It codes for CSAHLGDSHTEAFF.